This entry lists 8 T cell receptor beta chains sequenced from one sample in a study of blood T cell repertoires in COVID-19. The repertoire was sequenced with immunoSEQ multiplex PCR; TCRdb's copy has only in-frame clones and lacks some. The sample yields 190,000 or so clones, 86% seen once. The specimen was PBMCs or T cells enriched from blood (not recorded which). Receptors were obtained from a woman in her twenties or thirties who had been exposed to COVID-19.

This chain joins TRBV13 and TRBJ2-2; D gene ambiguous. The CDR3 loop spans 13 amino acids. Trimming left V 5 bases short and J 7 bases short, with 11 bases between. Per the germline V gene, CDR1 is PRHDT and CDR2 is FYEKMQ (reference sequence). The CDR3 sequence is CASSLSENGELFF. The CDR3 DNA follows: TGTGCCAGCAGCCTATCGGAGAACGGGGAGCTGTTTTTT.

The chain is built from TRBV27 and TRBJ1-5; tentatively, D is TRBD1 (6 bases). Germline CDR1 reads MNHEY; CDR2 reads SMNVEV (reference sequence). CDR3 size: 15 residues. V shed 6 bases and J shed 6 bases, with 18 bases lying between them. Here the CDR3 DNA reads TGTGCCAGCAGCCACAGACAGGTTGATCCTCAGCCCCAGCATTTT. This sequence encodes CASSHRQVDPQPQHF.

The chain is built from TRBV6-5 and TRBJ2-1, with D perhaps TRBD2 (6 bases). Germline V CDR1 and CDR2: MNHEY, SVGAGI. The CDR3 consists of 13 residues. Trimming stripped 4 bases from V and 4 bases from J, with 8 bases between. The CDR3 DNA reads TGTGCCAGCAGTTCGGGGGATTACAATGAGCAGTTCTTC. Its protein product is CASSSGDYNEQFF.

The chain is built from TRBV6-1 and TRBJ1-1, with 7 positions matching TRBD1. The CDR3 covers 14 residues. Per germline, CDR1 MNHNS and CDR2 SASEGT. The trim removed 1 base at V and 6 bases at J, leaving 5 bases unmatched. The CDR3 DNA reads TGTGCCAGCAGTGAAGAGGGGGCAAGTTCTGAAGCTTTCTTT. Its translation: CASSEEGASSEAFF.

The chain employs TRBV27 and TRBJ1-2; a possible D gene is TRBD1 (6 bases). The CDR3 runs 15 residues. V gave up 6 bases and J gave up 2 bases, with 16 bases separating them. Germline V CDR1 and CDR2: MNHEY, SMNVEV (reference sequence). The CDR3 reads CASRLGRGNNYGYTF. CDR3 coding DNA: TGTGCCAGCAGATTGGGTAGGGGGAACAACTATGGCTACACCTTC.

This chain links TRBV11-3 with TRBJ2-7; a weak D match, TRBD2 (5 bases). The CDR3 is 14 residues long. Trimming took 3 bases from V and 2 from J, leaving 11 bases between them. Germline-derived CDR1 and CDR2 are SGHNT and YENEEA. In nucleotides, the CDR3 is TGTGCCAGCAGCTTGGGCGGGCAGACCTACGAGCAGTACTTC. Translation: CASSLGGQTYEQYF.

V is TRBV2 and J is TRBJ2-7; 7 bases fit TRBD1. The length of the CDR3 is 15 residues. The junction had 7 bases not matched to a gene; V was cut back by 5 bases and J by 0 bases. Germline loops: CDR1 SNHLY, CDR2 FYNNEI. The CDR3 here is CASSQDRALSYEQYF. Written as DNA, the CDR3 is TGTGCCAGCAGTCAAGACAGGGCCCTCTCCTACGAGCAGTACTTC. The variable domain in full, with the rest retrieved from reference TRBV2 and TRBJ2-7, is EPEVTQTPSHQVTQMGQEVILRCVPISNHLYFYWYRQILGQKVEFLVSFYNNEISEKSEIFDDQFSVERPDGSNFTLKIRSTKLEDSAMYFCASSQDRALSYEQYFGPGTRLTVT.

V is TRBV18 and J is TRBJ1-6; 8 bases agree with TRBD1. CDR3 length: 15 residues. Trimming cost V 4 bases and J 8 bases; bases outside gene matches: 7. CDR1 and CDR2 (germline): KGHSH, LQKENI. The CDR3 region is CASSQTGVGDSPLHF. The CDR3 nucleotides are TGTGCCAGCTCACAGACAGGGGTTGGAGATTCACCCCTCCACTTT.